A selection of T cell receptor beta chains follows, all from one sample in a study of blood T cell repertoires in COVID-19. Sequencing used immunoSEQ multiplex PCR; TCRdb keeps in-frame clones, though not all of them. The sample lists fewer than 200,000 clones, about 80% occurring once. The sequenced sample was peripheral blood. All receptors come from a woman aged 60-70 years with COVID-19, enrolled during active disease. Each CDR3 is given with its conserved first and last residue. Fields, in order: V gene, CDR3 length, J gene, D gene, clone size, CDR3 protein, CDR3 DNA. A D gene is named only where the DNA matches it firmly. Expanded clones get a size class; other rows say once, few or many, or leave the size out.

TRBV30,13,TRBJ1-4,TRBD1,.,CALGPGQLEKLFF,TGTGCCTTGGGACCGGGACAGCTTGAAAAACTGTTTTTT
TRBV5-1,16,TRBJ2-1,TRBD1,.,CASSLAFGQGYNEQFF,TGCGCCAGCAGCTTGGCCTTCGGACAGGGGTACAATGAGCAGTTCTTC
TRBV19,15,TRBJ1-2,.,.,CASSILGQFNYGYTF,TGTGCCAGTAGTATCCTCGGACAGTTCAACTATGGCTACACCTTC
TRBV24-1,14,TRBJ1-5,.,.,CATSDHSFNQPQHF,TGTGCCACCAGTGATCACAGTTTCAATCAGCCCCAGCATTTT
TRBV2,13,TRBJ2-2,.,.,CASSRFLTGELFF,TGTGCCAGCAGCCGGTTCCTCACCGGGGAGCTGTTTTTT
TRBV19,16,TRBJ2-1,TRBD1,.,CASSITRTGTYNEQFF,TGTGCCAGTAGTATTACTAGGACAGGGACCTACAATGAGCAGTTCTTC
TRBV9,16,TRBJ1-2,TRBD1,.,CASSVTGTDPTYGYTF,TGTGCCAGCAGCGTAACCGGGACAGATCCCACTTATGGCTACACCTTC
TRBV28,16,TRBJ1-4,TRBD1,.,CASRPDRGATNEKLFF,TGTGCCAGCAGGCCCGACAGGGGTGCAACTAATGAAAAACTGTTTTTT
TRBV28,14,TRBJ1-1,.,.,CASSFQGFGTEAFF,TGTGCCAGCAGTTTCCAGGGGTTCGGTACTGAAGCTTTCTTT
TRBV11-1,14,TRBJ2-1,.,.,CASSLGLSSNEQFF,TGTGCCAGCAGCTTAGGCCTTAGTAGCAATGAGCAGTTCTTC
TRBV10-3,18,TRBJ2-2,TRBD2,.,CAITPGLAGGRHTGELFF,TGTGCCATCACGCCGGGACTAGCGGGGGGGCGTCACACCGGGGAGCTGTTTTTT
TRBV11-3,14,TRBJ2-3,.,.,CASSLGETTDTQYF,TGTGCCAGCAGCTTGGGCGAGACCACAGATACGCAGTATTTT
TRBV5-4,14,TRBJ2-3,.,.,CASTQREAGDTQYF,TGTGCCAGCACCCAACGGGAAGCGGGAGATACGCAGTATTTT
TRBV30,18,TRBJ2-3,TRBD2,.,CAWSVGLAGASGTDTQYF,TGTGCCTGGAGTGTCGGACTAGCGGGAGCGTCTGGCACAGATACGCAGTATTTT
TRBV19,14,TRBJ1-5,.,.,CASSPQSGRGAQHF,TGTGCCAGTAGTCCCCAGTCCGGCAGGGGAGCCCAGCATTTT
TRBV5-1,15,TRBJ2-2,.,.,CASSLSTGGTGELFF,TGCGCCAGCAGCTTGAGCACAGGCGGAACCGGGGAGCTGTTTTTT
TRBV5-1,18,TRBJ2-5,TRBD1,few,CASSEDRGRFWRQETQYF,TGCGCCAGCAGCGAAGACAGGGGGCGTTTTTGGCGCCAAGAGACCCAGTACTTC
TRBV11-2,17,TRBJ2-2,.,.,CASSSLTLGGNTGELFF,TGTGCCAGCAGCTCCTTGACCTTAGGGGGAAACACCGGGGAGCTGTTTTTT
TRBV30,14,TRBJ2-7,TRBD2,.,CAWSWTTSGREQYF,TGTGCCTGGAGTTGGACCACTAGCGGGAGGGAGCAGTACTTC
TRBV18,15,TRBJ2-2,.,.,CASSPRTANTGELFF,TGTGCCAGCTCACCCCGGACAGCCAACACCGGGGAGCTGTTTTTT
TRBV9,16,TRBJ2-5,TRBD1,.,CASSVGSSGQGSPQYF,TGTGCCAGCAGCGTAGGGTCTTCGGGACAGGGGTCCCCCCAGTACTTC
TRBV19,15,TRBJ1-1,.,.,CASTPPGQGRTEAFF,TGTGCCAGTACCCCCCCAGGGCAGGGTCGGACTGAAGCTTTCTTT
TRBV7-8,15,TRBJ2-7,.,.,CASSPRRTSSYEQYF,TGTGCCAGCAGCCCACGGAGAACGAGCTCCTACGAGCAGTACTTC
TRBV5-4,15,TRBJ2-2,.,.,CASSLSALNTGELFF,TGTGCCAGCAGCTTGAGTGCGCTAAACACCGGGGAGCTGTTTTTT
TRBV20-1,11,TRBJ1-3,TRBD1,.,CSARTGIAIYF,TGCAGTGCTAGGACAGGGATCGCCATATATTTT
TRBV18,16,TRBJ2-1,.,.,CASSPGGIAAGYEQFF,TGTGCCAGCTCACCAGGAGGGATAGCGGCCGGTTATGAGCAGTTCTTC
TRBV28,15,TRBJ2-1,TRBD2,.,CASSPHGGALDEQFF,TGTGCCAGCAGTCCCCACGGGGGGGCCTTGGATGAGCAGTTCTTC
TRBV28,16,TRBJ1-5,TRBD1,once,CASRPGQGEGNQPQHF,TGTGCCAGCAGACCCGGACAGGGTGAAGGCAATCAGCCCCAGCATTTT
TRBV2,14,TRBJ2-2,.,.,CASSFTGSTGELFF,TGTGCCAGCAGTTTTACAGGGAGCACCGGGGAGCTGTTTTTT